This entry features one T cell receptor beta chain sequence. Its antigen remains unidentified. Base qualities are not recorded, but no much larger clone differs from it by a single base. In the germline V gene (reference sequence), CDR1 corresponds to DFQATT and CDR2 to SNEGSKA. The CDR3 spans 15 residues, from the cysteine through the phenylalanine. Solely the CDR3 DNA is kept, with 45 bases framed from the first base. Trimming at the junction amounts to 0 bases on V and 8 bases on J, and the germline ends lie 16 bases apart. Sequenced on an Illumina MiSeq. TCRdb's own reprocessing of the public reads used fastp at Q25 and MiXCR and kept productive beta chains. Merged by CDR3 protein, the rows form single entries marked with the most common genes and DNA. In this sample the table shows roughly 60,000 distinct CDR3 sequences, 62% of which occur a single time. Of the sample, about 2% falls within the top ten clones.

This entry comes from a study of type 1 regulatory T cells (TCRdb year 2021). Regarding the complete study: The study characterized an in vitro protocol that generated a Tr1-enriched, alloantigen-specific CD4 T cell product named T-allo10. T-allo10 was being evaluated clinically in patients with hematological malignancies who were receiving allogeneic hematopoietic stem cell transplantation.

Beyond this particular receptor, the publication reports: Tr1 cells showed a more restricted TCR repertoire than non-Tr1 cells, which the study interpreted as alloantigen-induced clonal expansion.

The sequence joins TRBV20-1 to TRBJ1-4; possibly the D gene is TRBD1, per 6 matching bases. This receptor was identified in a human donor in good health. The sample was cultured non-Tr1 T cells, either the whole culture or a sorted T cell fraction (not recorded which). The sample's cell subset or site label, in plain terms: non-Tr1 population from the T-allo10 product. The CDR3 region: CSARDSTGLKEKLFF. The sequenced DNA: TGCAGTGCTAGAGATAGTACAGGGCTAAAGGAAAAACTGTTTTTT.